This TCR beta chain stems from a study of vaccination effects on CD4 cells after COVID-19. Study in general: Two-dose vaccination with either BNT162b2 or mRNA-1273 was given to the participants. Vaccination followed sampling of two convalescent patients by 16 days and one week respectively.

Some clones are missing from TCRdb's copy, which holds only in-frame ones; the method was immunoSEQ multiplex PCR. Of about 70,000 clones listed, 65% to 85% are singletons. The ends were cut back, 2 bases at V and 4 bases at J, with 10 bases in the middle. Germline CDR1 is MNHEY and CDR2 is SVGEGT. The CDR3 runs 14 residues. Expansion of antigen-specific CD4+ T cells with viral peptide pools was carried out by the ViraFEST assay before sequencing. Once cultured for nine to ten days, the cells underwent separation to obtain CD4+ T cells. Their SARS-CoV-2 infection, verified by PCR, occurred between March and December 2020. Supplemented with 7.5 to 10 IU/ml IL-2 and approximately 10 ug/ml peptides, approximately 2 million PBMC per well were kept in culture. On days 3 and 7, fresh IL-2 medium replaced half the medium. A note on this clone: Its specificity is not known.

The sample consisted of CD4+ T cells from PBMCs cultured with HIV peptides, taken before COVID-19 vaccination. The subset: HIV-1 Nef peptide pool negative control/reference culture. This sequence originates from a human donor who had a prior SARS-CoV-2 infection. The chain combines TRBV6-2 or TRBV6-3 with TRBJ2-3, with D hard to call. DNA for the CDR3: TGTGCCAGCAGTTACGGTCTTGAGGCAGATACGCAGTATTTT. It codes for CASSYGLEADTQYF.